This T cell receptor beta chain appears in the sequencing data of a study of T cell responses to AZD1222 COVID-19 vaccine. The study's findings and limits: It should be noted that donors were predominantly white British and more often female, and clonal diversity was possibly underestimated. Spike-wide coverage was observed for vaccine-associated CD4 TCRs, with dominant responses at 160-218 and 743-854. Seropositive at baseline were only a handful of AZD1222 recipients.

The data were produced by immunoSEQ multiplex PCR, yet TCRdb's version contains in-frame clones alone and is incomplete. The sample lists some 31,000 clones, 88% occurring once. V lost 5 bases and J 4 bases, leaving 17 bases between the germline ends. Germline V CDR1 and CDR2: SGHVS, FNYEAQ. There are 15 residues in the CDR3. This clone came up once. Its antigen is as yet unknown. This TCR came from an adult who received the AZD1222 COVID-19 vaccine. This sample comprised peripheral blood, obtained 28 days after the second AZD1222 dose. This chain connects TRBV7-6 to TRBJ1-2; no definite D call. The chain's CDR3 is CASSPRSGRGYGYTF. The CDR3 DNA is TGTGCCAGCAGCCCGAGGTCGGGCCGTGGCTATGGCTACACCTTC.